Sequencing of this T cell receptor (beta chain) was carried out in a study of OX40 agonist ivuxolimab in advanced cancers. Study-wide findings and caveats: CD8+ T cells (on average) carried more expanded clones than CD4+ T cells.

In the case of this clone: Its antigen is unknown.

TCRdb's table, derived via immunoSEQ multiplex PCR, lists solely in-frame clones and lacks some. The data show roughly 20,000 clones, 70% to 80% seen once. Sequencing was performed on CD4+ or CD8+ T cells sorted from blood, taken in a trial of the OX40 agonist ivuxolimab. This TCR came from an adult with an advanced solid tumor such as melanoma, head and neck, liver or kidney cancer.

CDR3 in DNA: TGCGCCAGCAGGGGGCTGACCGGGGAGCTGTTTTTT. It yields the protein CASRGLTGELFF. The V call is TRBV5-1, the J call TRBJ2-2; D is possibly TRBD1 (5 bases). In germline, CDR1 is SGHRS, CDR2 YFSETQ. The CDR3 contains 12 residues. V lost 5 bases and J lost 5, with 7 bases in between.